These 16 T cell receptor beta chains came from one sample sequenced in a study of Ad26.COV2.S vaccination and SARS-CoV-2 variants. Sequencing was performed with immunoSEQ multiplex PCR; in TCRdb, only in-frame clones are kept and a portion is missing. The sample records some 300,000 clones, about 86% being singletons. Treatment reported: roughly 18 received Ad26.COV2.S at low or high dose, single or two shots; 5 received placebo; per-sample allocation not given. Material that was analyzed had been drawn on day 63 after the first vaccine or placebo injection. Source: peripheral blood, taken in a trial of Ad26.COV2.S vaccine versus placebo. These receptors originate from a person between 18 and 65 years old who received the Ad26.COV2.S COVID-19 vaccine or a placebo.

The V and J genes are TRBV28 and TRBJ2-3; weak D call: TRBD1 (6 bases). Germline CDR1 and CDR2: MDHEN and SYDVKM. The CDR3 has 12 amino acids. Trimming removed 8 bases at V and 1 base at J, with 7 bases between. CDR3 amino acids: CASGGGTDTQYF. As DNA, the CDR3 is TGTGCCAGCGGGGGCGGCACAGATACGCAGTATTTT. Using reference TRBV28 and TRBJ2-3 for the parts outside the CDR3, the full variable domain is DVKVTQSSRYLVKRTGEKVFLECVQDMDHENMFWYRQDPGLGLRLIYFSYDVKMKEKGDIPEGYSVSREKKERFSLILESASTNQTSMYLCASGGGTDTQYFGPGTRLTVL.

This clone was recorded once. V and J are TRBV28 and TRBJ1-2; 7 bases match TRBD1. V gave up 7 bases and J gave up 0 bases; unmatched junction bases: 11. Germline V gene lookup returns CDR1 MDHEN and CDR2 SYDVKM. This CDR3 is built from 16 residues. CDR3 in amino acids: CASTQQGTRSNYGYTF. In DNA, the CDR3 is TGTGCCAGCACCCAACAGGGGACCCGGTCTAACTATGGCTACACCTTC.

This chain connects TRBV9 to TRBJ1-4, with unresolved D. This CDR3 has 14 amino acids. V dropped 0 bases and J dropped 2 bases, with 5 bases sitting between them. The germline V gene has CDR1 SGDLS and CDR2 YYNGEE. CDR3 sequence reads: CASSVGPTNEKLFF. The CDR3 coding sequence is TGTGCCAGCAGCGTAGGACCGACTAATGAAAAACTGTTTTTT. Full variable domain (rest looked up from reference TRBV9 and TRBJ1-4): DSGVTQTPKHLITATGQRVTLRCSPRSGDLSVYWYQQSLDQGLQFLIQYYNGEERAKGNILERFSAQQFPDLHSELNLSSLELGDSALYFCASSVGPTNEKLFFGSGTQLSVL.

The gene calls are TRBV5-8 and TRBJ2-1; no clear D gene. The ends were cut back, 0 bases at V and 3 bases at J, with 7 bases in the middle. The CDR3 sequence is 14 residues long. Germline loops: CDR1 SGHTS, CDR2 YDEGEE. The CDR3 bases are TGTGCCAGCAGCTTGGCCTCTAACTACAATGAGCAGTTCTTC. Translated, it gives CASSLASNYNEQFF.

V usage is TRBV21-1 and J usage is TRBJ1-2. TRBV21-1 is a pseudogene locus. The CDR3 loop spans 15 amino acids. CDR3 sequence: CASSKGLLGLYGYTF. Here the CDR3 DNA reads TGTGCCAGCAGCAAAGGCCTCCTCGGTCTATATGGCTACACCTTC.

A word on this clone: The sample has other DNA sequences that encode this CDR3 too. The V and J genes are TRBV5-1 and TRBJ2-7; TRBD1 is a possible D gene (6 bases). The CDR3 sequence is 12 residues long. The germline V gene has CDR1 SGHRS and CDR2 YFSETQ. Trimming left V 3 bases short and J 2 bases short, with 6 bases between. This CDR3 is CASSSGAYEQYF. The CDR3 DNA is TGCGCCAGCAGCTCAGGGGCCTACGAGCAGTACTTC.

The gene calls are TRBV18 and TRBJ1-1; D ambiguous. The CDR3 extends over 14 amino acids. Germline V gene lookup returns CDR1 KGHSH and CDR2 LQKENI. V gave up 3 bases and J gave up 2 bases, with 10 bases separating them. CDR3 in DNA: TGTGCCAGCTCACCGCAGACCGGAAACACTGAAGCTTTCTTT. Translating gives CASSPQTGNTEAFF.

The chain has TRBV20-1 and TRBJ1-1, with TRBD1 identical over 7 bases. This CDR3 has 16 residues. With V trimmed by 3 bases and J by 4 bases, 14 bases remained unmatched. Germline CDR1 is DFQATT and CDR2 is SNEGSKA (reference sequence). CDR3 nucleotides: TGCAGTGCTAGTCGTGAAGGACCCGGGACAGTCACTGAAGCTTTCTTT. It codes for CSASREGPGTVTEAFF.

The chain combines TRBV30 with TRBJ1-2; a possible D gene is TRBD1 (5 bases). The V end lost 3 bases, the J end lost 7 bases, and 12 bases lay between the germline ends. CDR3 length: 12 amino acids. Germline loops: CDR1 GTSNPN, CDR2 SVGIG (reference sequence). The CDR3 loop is CAWRRGLRGYTF. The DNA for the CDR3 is TGTGCCTGGAGAAGGGGTCTGCGTGGCTACACCTTC.

This CDR3 reads CASSLRGQGSNEQFF. Written as DNA, the CDR3 is TGTGCCAGCAGCTTACGGGGGCAGGGGTCAAATGAGCAGTTCTTC. V is TRBV7-2 and J is TRBJ2-1; D assignment may be TRBD1 or TRBD2 (6 bases each). CDR3 length: 15 residues. CDR1 is SGHTA and CDR2 is FQGNSA in the germline V gene. V was clipped by 2 bases and J by 7 bases, with 15 bases between them.

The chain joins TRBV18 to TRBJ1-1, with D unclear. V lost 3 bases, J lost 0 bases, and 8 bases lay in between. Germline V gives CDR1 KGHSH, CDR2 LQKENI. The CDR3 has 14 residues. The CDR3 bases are TGTGCCAGCTCACCTCAACGTGTGAACACTGAAGCTTTCTTT. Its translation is CASSPQRVNTEAFF.

Here the CDR3 DNA reads TGCGCCAGCAGCCAAGAAGGGACGCTTCCCGGAGGTTATGGCTACACCTTC. This gives the protein CASSQEGTLPGGYGYTF. The chain joins TRBV4-1 to TRBJ1-2; possible D gene TRBD1, 5 bases. The CDR3 is 17 residues long. Germline V lookup: CDR1 MGHRA, CDR2 YSYEKL. V was cut by 0 bases and J by 5 bases, with 19 bases left in between.

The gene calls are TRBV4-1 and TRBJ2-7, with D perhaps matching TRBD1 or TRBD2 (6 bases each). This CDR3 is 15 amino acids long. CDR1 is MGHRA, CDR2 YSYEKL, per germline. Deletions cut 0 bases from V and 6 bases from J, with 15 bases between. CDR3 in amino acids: CASSQEGGRSGEQYF. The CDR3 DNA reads TGCGCCAGCAGCCAAGAGGGGGGCAGATCGGGCGAGCAGTACTTC.

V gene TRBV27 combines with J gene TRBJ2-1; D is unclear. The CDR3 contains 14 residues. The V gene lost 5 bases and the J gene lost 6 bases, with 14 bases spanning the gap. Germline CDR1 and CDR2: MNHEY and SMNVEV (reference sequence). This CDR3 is CASSLRPGPNEQFF. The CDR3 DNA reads TGTGCCAGCAGTCTAAGACCCGGTCCCAATGAGCAGTTCTTC.

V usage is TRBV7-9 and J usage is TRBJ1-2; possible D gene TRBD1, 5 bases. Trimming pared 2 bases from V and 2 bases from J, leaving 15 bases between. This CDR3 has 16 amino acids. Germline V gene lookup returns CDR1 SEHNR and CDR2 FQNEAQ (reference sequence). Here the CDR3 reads CASSLSLRGGNYGYTF. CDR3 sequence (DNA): TGTGCCAGCAGCTTATCTTTGAGGGGAGGGAACTATGGCTACACCTTC.

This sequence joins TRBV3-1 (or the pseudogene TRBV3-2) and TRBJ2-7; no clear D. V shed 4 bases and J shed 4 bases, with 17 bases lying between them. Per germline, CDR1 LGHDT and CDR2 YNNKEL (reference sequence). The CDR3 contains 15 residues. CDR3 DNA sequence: TGTGCCAGCAGCCTGTACGGGTCCAAACGGTACGAGCAGTACTTC. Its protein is CASSLYGSKRYEQYF.